One and the same sample provided the 29 T cell receptor beta chains below, sequenced in a study of T cell responses to AZD1222 COVID-19 vaccine. The table came from immunoSEQ multiplex PCR; TCRdb's copy has only in-frame clones and leaves some out. The sample records around 100,000 clones, roughly 90% being singletons. The sample was peripheral blood, taken on day 0 of AZD1222 vaccination. The receptors come from an adult in good health.

This sequence joins TRBV28 and TRBJ1-4; D call uncertain. Deletions cut 6 bases from V and 8 bases from J, with 10 bases between. Germline-derived CDR1 and CDR2 are MDHEN and SYDVKM. CDR3 length: 12 amino acids. CDR3 protein: CASRSGNEKLFF. The CDR3 bases are TGTGCCAGCAGGAGCGGAAACGAAAAACTGTTTTTT.

The rearrangement joins TRBV28 to TRBJ2-7; D may correspond to TRBD1 or TRBD2 (5 bases each). This CDR3 is 14 amino acids long. Trimming took off 5 bases at V and 2 bases at J, with 13 bases between the two ends. CDR1 is MDHEN and CDR2 is SYDVKM in the germline V gene. CDR3 sequence (DNA): TGTGCCAGCAGTGGTTCCCGAGGGGCCTACGAGCAGTACTTC. Amino acids: CASSGSRGAYEQYF.

The chain combines TRBV9 with TRBJ2-2; TRBD1 agrees at 9 bases. Germline CDR1 is SGDLS and CDR2 is YYNGEE. CDR3 length: 15 residues. The J segment lost 1 base and the V segment lost 4 bases, leaving 2 bases of the junction unmatched. Here the CDR3 DNA reads TGTGCCAGCAGCAGACAGGGGGGGAACACCGGGGAGCTGTTTTTT. Encoded protein: CASSRQGGNTGELFF. Based on the CDR3 plus reference TRBV9 and TRBJ2-2, the full variable domain is DSGVTQTPKHLITATGQRVTLRCSPRSGDLSVYWYQQSLDQGLQFLIQYYNGEERAKGNILERFSAQQFPDLHSELNLSSLELGDSALYFCASSRQGGNTGELFFGEGSRLTVL.

The CDR3: CAWSGGTGAEAFF. For the CDR3, the DNA is TGTGCCTGGAGTGGGGGGACAGGAGCTGAAGCTTTCTTT. The chain links TRBV30 to TRBJ1-1, with 8 bases identical to TRBD1. The CDR3 has 13 residues. Germline-derived CDR1 and CDR2 are GTSNPN and SVGIG (reference sequence). V was pared by 1 base and J by 6 bases, with 4 bases of the junction left unmatched. Full variable domain (remainder filled in from reference TRBV30 and TRBJ1-1): SQTIHQWPATLVQPVGSPLSLECTVEGTSNPNLYWYRQAAGRGLQLLFYSVGIGQISSEVPQNLSASRPQDRQFILSSKKLLLSDSGFYLCAWSGGTGAEAFFGQGTRLTVV.

The chain carries TRBV30 and TRBJ2-5; tentative D call: TRBD1 (6 bases). In germline, CDR1 is GTSNPN, CDR2 SVGIG (reference sequence). Trimming shortened V by 2 bases and J by 0 bases, and 10 bases separated the two germline ends. The CDR3 totals 14 residues. The CDR3 sequence is CAWSPGHNQETQYF. In DNA, the CDR3 is TGTGCCTGGAGTCCGGGACATAACCAAGAGACCCAGTACTTC.

This rearrangement joins TRBV9 to TRBJ1-3; weak D call: TRBD1 (5 bases). The CDR3 runs to 14 residues. Germline V gene sequence: CDR1 SGDLS, CDR2 YYNGEE. V was cut by 3 bases and J by 3 bases, with 10 bases left in between. In DNA, the CDR3 is TGTGCCAGCAGCGGGTGGAGGGGTGGAAACACCATATATTTT. Residues: CASSGWRGGNTIYF.

The rearrangement uses TRBV2 and TRBJ1-2, with no clear D. Germline CDR1 and CDR2: SNHLY and FYNNEI. This CDR3 contains 13 residues. Trimming took 6 bases from V and 0 from J, leaving 8 bases between them. This CDR3 reads CASSPGSNYGYTF. The CDR3 coding sequence is TGTGCCAGCAGCCCGGGTTCTAACTATGGCTACACCTTC.

This chain connects TRBV7-9 to TRBJ1-1; D perhaps matches TRBD1 (5 bases). From germline, CDR1 is SEHNR and CDR2 FQNEAQ (reference sequence). V dropped 5 bases and J dropped 3 bases, with 13 bases sitting between them. This CDR3 is built from 14 residues. CDR3 protein: CASSNRGGYTEAFF. In DNA, the CDR3 is TGTGCCAGCAGCAACCGGGGGGGATACACTGAAGCTTTCTTT. Full variable domain (missing parts from reference TRBV7-9 and TRBJ1-1): DTGVSQNPRHKITKRGQNVTFRCDPISEHNRLYWYRQTLGQGPEFLTYFQNEAQLEKSRLLSDRFSAERPKGSFSTLEIQRTEQGDSAMYLCASSNRGGYTEAFFGQGTRLTVV.

The gene calls are TRBV19 and TRBJ2-2, with a tentative D call TRBD2 (5 bases). V dropped 10 bases and J dropped 1 base, with 13 bases sitting between them. The CDR3 loop spans 14 amino acids. Germline V gene data show CDR1 as LNHDA and CDR2 as SQIVND (reference sequence). The CDR3 loop reads CATCFRENTGELFF. The CDR3 nucleotides are TGTGCCACATGCTTCCGGGAGAACACCGGGGAGCTGTTTTTT.

The chain uses TRBV3-1 (or the pseudogene TRBV3-2) and TRBJ2-7; D is undetermined. Germline values: CDR1 LGHDT, CDR2 YNNKEL (reference sequence). CDR3 length: 13 amino acids. Between the trimmed V and J ends, which lost 3 bases and 0 bases, there was a span of 6 bases. The CDR3 sequence: CASSHYTSYEQYF. CDR3 in DNA: TGTGCCAGCAGCCACTATACCTCCTACGAGCAGTACTTC.

This chain joins TRBV10-3 and TRBJ1-6, with D maybe TRBD1 (5 bases). The CDR3 runs to 14 residues. V lost 8 bases and J 7 bases, leaving 15 bases between the germline ends. Germline assignment: CDR1 ENHRY and CDR2 SYGVKD. The CDR3 DNA sequence: TGTGCCATCGGCTACGGGGCGGAGAATTCACCCCTCCACTTT. Amino acid sequence: CAIGYGAENSPLHF.

The chain links TRBV18 to TRBJ2-2, with D unresolved. Germline CDR1 KGHSH, CDR2 LQKENI. There are 12 residues in the CDR3. With 4 bases removed from V and 5 bases from J, the gap between germline ends came to 5 bases. DNA for the CDR3: TGTGCCAGCTCACGCCCTACCGGGGAGCTGTTTTTT. Residues: CASSRPTGELFF. The full variable domain, rest sourced from reference TRBV18 and TRBJ2-2, is NAGVMQNPRHLVRRRGQEARLRCSPMKGHSHVYWYRQLPEEGLKFMVYLQKENIIDESGMPKERFSAEFPKEGPSILRIQQVVRGDSAAYFCASSRPTGELFFGEGSRLTVL.

This sequence joins TRBV10-3 and TRBJ1-1, with D possibly TRBD1 on 5 matching bases. The CDR3 is 13 residues long. The V and J ends lost 10 bases and 3 bases respectively, with 15 bases between them. Germline CDR1 and CDR2: ENHRY and SYGVKD. DNA of the CDR3: TGTGCCACGCATGGGGGATTGCACACTGAAGCTTTCTTT. Protein product: CATHGGLHTEAFF.

Here the CDR3 reads CASSRETSSSGELFF. DNA for the CDR3: TGTGCCAGCAGCCGTGAGACTAGTTCTTCCGGGGAGCTGTTTTTT. The gene calls are TRBV11-3 and TRBJ2-2; TRBD2 might be the D (6 bases). CDR3 length equals 15 residues. V shed 5 bases and J shed 6 bases, with 16 bases lying between them. The germline V gene has CDR1 SGHNT and CDR2 YENEEA. Supplemented by reference TRBV11-3 and TRBJ2-2, the full variable domain reads EAGVVQSPRYKIIEKKQPVAFWCNPISGHNTLYWYLQNLGQGPELLIRYENEEAVDDSQLPKDRFSAERLKGVDSTLKIQPAELGDSAVYLCASSRETSSSGELFFGEGSRLTVL.

This clone showed up just a few times. The same CDR3 is also encoded by other DNA sequences in this sample. J is TRBJ2-5 and V is TRBV4-3; 14 bases are shared with TRBD2. J was trimmed by 4 bases and V by 0 bases; bases with no gene match: 4. This CDR3 contains 17 residues. CDR1 is LGHNA, CDR2 YSLEER, per germline. This CDR3 is CASSQDRLAGGVETQYF. DNA of the CDR3: TGCGCCAGCAGCCAAGACAGACTAGCGGGAGGGGTAGAGACCCAGTACTTC.

On this clone itself: The sample contains more than one DNA sequence encoding this CDR3. Here the CDR3 reads CASSQGGNTEAFF. The CDR3 DNA reads as TGTGCCAGCAGCCAAGGCGGGAACACTGAAGCTTTCTTT. This chain links TRBV3-1 (or the pseudogene TRBV3-2) with TRBJ1-1; D gene unclear. The germline V gene encodes CDR1 LGHDT and CDR2 YNNKEL (reference sequence). Trimming removed 1 base at V and 1 base at J, with 4 bases between. This CDR3 region has 13 residues.

The chain combines TRBV29-1 with TRBJ2-1, with 15 bases identical to TRBD2. V gave up 3 bases and J gave up 2 bases; unmatched junction bases: 11. Germline CDR1 reads SQVTM; CDR2 reads ANQGSEA. The CDR3 is 19 residues long. CDR3 in amino acids: CSVEGLAGGPTLAYNEQFF. The CDR3 DNA reads TGCAGCGTTGAGGGACTAGCGGGAGGTCCTACTCTGGCCTACAATGAGCAGTTCTTC.

The chain recombines TRBV5-1 with TRBJ1-6; possible D gene TRBD1, 5 bases. The germline CDR1 and CDR2 sequences are SGHRS and YFSETQ. CDR3 length: 15 amino acids. Trimming removed 3 bases from V and 8 bases from J, with 15 bases in between. CDR3 bases: TGCGCCAGCAGCTCGGGCCTCGGAGGGGATTCACCCCTCCACTTT. It translates to CASSSGLGGDSPLHF.

The V and J genes are TRBV3-1 (or the pseudogene TRBV3-2) and TRBJ1-2; D is perhaps TRBD1 (5 bases). Germline loops: CDR1 LGHDT, CDR2 YNNKEL (reference sequence). V lost 0 bases to trimming and J lost 7 bases, with 12 bases between them. CDR3 length: 14 residues. CDR3 nucleotide sequence: TGTGCCAGCAGCCAAGATACAGGAATTCGTGGCTACACCTTC. Its translation: CASSQDTGIRGYTF.

CDR3: CASSFGTSGNEQFF. The CDR3 nucleotides read TGTGCCAGCAGCTTCGGGACTAGCGGCAATGAGCAGTTCTTC. The chain combines TRBV7-3 with TRBJ2-1; 11 nucleotides match TRBD2. CDR3 length: 14 amino acids. With 3 bases clipped from V and 6 bases from J, the junction kept 1 base outside the gene matches. Germline V gives CDR1 SGHTA, CDR2 FQGTGA. Looking up the rest from reference TRBV7-3 and TRBJ2-1 gives the full variable domain: GAGVSQTPSNKVTEKGKYVELRCDPISGHTALYWYRQSLGQGPEFLIYFQGTGAADDSGLPNDRFFAVRPEGSVSTLKIQRTERGDSAVYLCASSFGTSGNEQFFGPGTRLTVL.

This chain links TRBV7-2 with TRBJ1-6; no firm D call. The CDR3 extends over 14 amino acids. Germline assignment: CDR1 SGHTA and CDR2 FQGNSA. Trimming removed 1 base at V and 10 bases at J, with 11 bases between. The CDR3 DNA sequence: TGTGCCAGCAGCTTAGTCCCGGAAGGATCACCCCTCCACTTT. Translated, it gives CASSLVPEGSPLHF.

The chain is built from TRBV19 and TRBJ1-2; 9 nucleotides match TRBD1. With 5 bases clipped from V and 7 bases from J, the junction kept 5 bases outside the gene matches. Per germline, CDR1 LNHDA and CDR2 SQIVND (reference sequence). The CDR3 spans 13 residues. CDR3 sequence reads: CASSWDRASGYTF. For the CDR3, the DNA is TGTGCCAGTAGTTGGGACAGGGCGAGTGGCTACACCTTC.

The chain is built from TRBV28 and TRBJ1-4; D unclear. This CDR3 region has 14 residues. The germline gives CDR1 MDHEN, CDR2 SYDVKM. Between the trimmed V and J ends, which lost 2 bases and 4 bases, there was a span of 8 bases. CDR3: CASSLHRDNEKLFF. The CDR3 coding sequence is TGTGCCAGCAGTTTACACCGGGATAATGAAAAACTGTTTTTT.

The chain is built from TRBV28 and TRBJ1-2; weak D call: TRBD1 (6 bases). The CDR3 has 15 amino acids. The germline V and J ends were trimmed by 6 bases and 2 bases, with 16 bases remaining between them. Germline V gene sequence: CDR1 MDHEN, CDR2 SYDVKM. The CDR3 DNA follows: TGTGCCAGCAGACCCCCGGGGGGGGGCAACTATGGCTACACCTTC. Residues: CASRPPGGGNYGYTF.

In its sample, this clone was seen once. The chain employs TRBV28 and TRBJ2-2, with a possible D match to TRBD2 (7 bases). Germline loops: CDR1 MDHEN, CDR2 SYDVKM. CDR3 length equals 15 residues. V shed 2 bases and J shed 4 bases, with 11 bases lying between them. The DNA of the CDR3 is TGTGCCAGCAGTTTAGCGGGGGCGGGCACCGGGGAGCTGTTTTTT. Its protein product is CASSLAGAGTGELFF.

The V and J genes are TRBV9 and TRBJ1-6, with D unresolved. The CDR3 extends over 15 amino acids. Per the germline V gene, CDR1 is SGDLS and CDR2 is YYNGEE. V lost 2 bases and J lost 6, with 12 bases in between. CDR3 loop: CASSVEGRPNSPLHF. The CDR3 bases are TGTGCCAGCAGCGTCGAAGGACGGCCTAATTCACCCCTCCACTTT.

V usage is TRBV7-9 and J usage is TRBJ2-1, with D possibly TRBD2 on 6 matching bases. With 3 bases removed from V and 4 bases from J, the gap between germline ends came to 10 bases. The CDR3 runs to 14 residues. Germline CDR1 reads SEHNR; CDR2 reads FQNEAQ (reference sequence). DNA for the CDR3: TGTGCCAGCAGCTTTACTAGCCCTTACAATGAGCAGTTCTTC. Translated, it gives CASSFTSPYNEQFF.

This chain joins TRBV28 and TRBJ2-7, with 9 bases fitting TRBD2. The junction had 6 bases not matched to a gene; V was cut back by 4 bases and J by 5 bases. The CDR3 has 14 amino acids. Germline V CDR1 and CDR2: MDHEN, SYDVKM. In DNA, the CDR3 is TGTGCCAGCAGTTCACAGGGACTAGCCCACGAGCAGTACTTC. Translated: CASSSQGLAHEQYF.

The V gene is TRBV6-5, the J gene TRBJ2-3; maybe TRBD2 (6 bases). Per germline, CDR1 MNHEY and CDR2 SVGAGI. This CDR3 is 15 amino acids long. Trimming removed 0 bases at V and 1 base at J, with 8 bases between. DNA for the CDR3: TGTGCCAGCAGTTACTCTCCTAGCGGCACAGATACGCAGTATTTT. Translation: CASSYSPSGTDTQYF.